These 11 T cell receptor beta chains were all obtained from the same sample, sequenced in a study of CD8 T cells in ankylosing spondylitis. Via MiXCR, TCRdb re-called the 5' RACE reads, giving one row per CDR3 protein. The sample lists roughly 440,000 distinct CDR3 sequences; roughly 18% were seen once. These receptors' antigens are unknown. Study-wide results and caveats: One TCR beta motif, made up of 7 or 8 highly homologous variants, appeared characteristic of ankylosing spondylitis blood.

The sample was blood, either unsorted or a sorted T cell fraction (not recorded which). These receptors all stem from a male donor with ankylosing spondylitis.

This chain uses TRBV20-1 with TRBJ1-2; TRBD1 aligns across 7 bases. V shed 1 base, J shed 0 bases, and the junction held 11 bases outside the gene matches. Looked up from germline, CDR1 is DFQATT and CDR2 is SNEGSKA (reference sequence). The CDR3 spans 17 residues. This chain's CDR3 is CSARGSGTEIPNYGYTF. The CDR3 region has the DNA TGCAGTGCTAGAGGCTCCGGGACAGAAATTCCTAACTATGGCTACACCTTC.

This clonotype has only a few counts. The J gene is TRBJ2-3, the V gene TRBV5-6; 7 bases align to TRBD2. This CDR3 spans 16 amino acids. CDR1 and CDR2 (germline): SGHDT, YYEEEE. V gave up 3 bases and J gave up 1 base; unmatched junction bases: 8. The CDR3 DNA follows: TGTGCCAGCAGCTCCTATAGCGGGTTAGGCACAGATACGCAGTATTTT. Translating gives CASSSYSGLGTDTQYF.

The chain employs TRBV3-1 and TRBJ1-3, with a tentative D call TRBD1 (5 bases). Per germline, CDR1 LGHDT and CDR2 YNNKEL (reference sequence). The length of the CDR3 is 13 residues. Trimming removed 2 bases from V and 8 bases from J, with 10 bases in between. The CDR3 reads CASSQLGGYTIYF. The CDR3 bases are TGTGCCAGCAGCCAACTCGGGGGGTACACCATATATTTT.

The rearrangement uses TRBV5-1 and TRBJ2-1; TRBD1 matches at 9 bases. V gave up 3 bases and J gave up 9 bases; unmatched junction bases: 13. The CDR3 length is 16 residues. Germline CDR1 and CDR2: SGHRS and YFSETQ. CDR3 amino acids: CASSSVSGQGRGEQFF. CDR3 sequence (DNA): TGCGCCAGCAGCTCAGTATCCGGACAGGGGAGGGGTGAGCAGTTCTTC.

The chain combines TRBV29-1 with TRBJ1-1; the match to TRBD1 covers 9 bases. V trimming: 6 bases; J trimming: 9 bases; junction bases outside the gene matches: 14. Germline V lookup: CDR1 SQVTM, CDR2 ANQGSEA. The CDR3 has 14 amino acids. CDR3: CSVLGDRAPPKAFF. In DNA, the CDR3 is TGCAGCGTATTAGGGGACAGGGCGCCTCCTAAAGCTTTCTTT.

This clonotype has a handful of counts. The gene calls are TRBV20-1 and TRBJ1-6; 9 nucleotides line up with TRBD1. CDR1 is DFQATT and CDR2 is SNEGSKA in the germline V gene (reference sequence). The CDR3 is made up of 16 amino acids. The V gene end was trimmed by 0 bases and the J gene end by 7 bases; junction bases not matched to a gene: 7. CDR3 in amino acids: CSARDPGTGKNSPLHF. In nucleotides, the CDR3 is TGCAGTGCTAGAGATCCGGGGACAGGGAAAAATTCACCCCTCCACTTT.

This sequence joins TRBV20-1 and TRBJ2-1, with 7 bases identical to TRBD2. Trimming at V came to 0 bases and at J to 3 bases, leaving 8 bases not matched to a gene. Germline V gene data show CDR1 as DFQATT and CDR2 as SNEGSKA (reference sequence). This CDR3 is built from 16 residues. The CDR3 DNA reads TGCAGTGCTAGAGATAGGGCGGGAGCTGTCTACAATGAGCAGTTCTTC. It is translated as CSARDRAGAVYNEQFF.

In this sample, this clonotype turned up a few times. V usage is TRBV5-1 and J usage is TRBJ2-1; TRBD2 matches 7 bases. The CDR3 is 14 amino acids. Germline V lookup: CDR1 SGHRS, CDR2 YFSETQ. V trimming: 0 bases; J trimming: 6 bases; junction bases outside the gene matches: 3. In nucleotides, the CDR3 is TGCGCCAGCAGCTTGGGGGGAGGGGCCAATGAGCAGTTCTTC. Translating it yields CASSLGGGANEQFF.

This clonotype appeared a few times. The chain carries TRBV20-1 and TRBJ1-2, with D tentatively TRBD1 (6 bases). The CDR3 is 13 residues long. Germline assignment: CDR1 DFQATT and CDR2 SNEGSKA (reference sequence). V lost 5 bases and J 2 bases, leaving 12 bases between the germline ends. The CDR3 nucleotides are TGCAGTGCTGGGCAAGGGGGGAACTATGGCTACACCTTC. Its translation: CSAGQGGNYGYTF.

This clonotype was observed many times. V gene TRBV12-3 or TRBV12-4 combines with J gene TRBJ1-5; 7 nucleotides align to TRBD1. The V gene end was trimmed by 6 bases and the J gene end by 9 bases; junction bases not matched to a gene: 11. CDR3 size: 14 residues. Here the CDR3 DNA reads TGTGCCAGCAGCTTTCCAAAGGGGGCTGGGCCCCAGCATTTT. This gives the protein CASSFPKGAGPQHF.

The chain links TRBV20-1 to TRBJ2-7; 9 bases are a match to TRBD2. The CDR3 covers 15 residues. Germline-derived CDR1 and CDR2 are DFQATT and SNEGSKA (reference sequence). Trimming took 3 bases from V and 2 from J; bases not matched to a gene: 8. The CDR3 here is CSASARLAAPYEQYF. The CDR3 bases are TGCAGTGCTAGCGCAAGACTAGCGGCACCCTACGAGCAGTACTTC.